The clone carrying this TCR beta chain has just a few counts. Only in-frame clones appear in the TCRdb table, and some are missing; sequencing was by immunoSEQ multiplex PCR. Among around 56,000 clones, around 89% were seen once, and the ten largest hold roughly a fifth. CDR3 length equals 17 residues. Per germline, CDR1 MGHDK and CDR2 SYGVNS. V dropped 1 base and J dropped 5; count of bases not matched to a gene: 11. The sample is drawn from a study of blood T cell repertoires in COVID-19. The wider study: There were acute and convalescent COVID-19 samples, and they came from the United States, Italy and Spain.

Input material: peripheral blood. The source of this sequence is a human donor in a cohort sampled during active COVID-19. This chain connects TRBV25-1 to TRBJ1-2; TRBD1 aligns across 9 bases. The CDR3 DNA sequence: TGTGCCAGCAGTGAATCTGGACCAAGGGACAGGGTTTATGGCTACACCTTC. Its protein is CASSESGPRDRVYGYTF.